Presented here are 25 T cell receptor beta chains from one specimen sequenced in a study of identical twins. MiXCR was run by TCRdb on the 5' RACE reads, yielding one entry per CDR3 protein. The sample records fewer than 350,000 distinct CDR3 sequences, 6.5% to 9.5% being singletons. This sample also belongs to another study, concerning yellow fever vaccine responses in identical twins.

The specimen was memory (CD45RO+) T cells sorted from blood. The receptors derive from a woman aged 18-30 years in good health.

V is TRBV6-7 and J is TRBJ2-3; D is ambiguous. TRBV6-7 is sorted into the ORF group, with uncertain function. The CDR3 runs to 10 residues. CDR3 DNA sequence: TGTGCTAAGCAGCCAGATACGCAGTATTTT. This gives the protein CAKQPDTQYF.

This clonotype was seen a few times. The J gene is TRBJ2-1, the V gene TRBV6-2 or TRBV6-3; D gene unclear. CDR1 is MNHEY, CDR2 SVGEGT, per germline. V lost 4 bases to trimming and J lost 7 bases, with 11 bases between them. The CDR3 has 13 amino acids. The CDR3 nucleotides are TGTGCCAGCAGTTGGTGGGATACTAATGAGCAGTTCTTC. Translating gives CASSWWDTNEQFF.

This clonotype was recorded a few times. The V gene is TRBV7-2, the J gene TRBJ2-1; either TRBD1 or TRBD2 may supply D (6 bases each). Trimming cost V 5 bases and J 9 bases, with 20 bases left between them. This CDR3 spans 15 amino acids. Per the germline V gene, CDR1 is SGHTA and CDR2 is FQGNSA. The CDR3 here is CASSHGWRGSVEQFF. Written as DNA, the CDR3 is TGTGCCAGCAGCCACGGCTGGAGGGGGTCAGTTGAGCAGTTCTTC.

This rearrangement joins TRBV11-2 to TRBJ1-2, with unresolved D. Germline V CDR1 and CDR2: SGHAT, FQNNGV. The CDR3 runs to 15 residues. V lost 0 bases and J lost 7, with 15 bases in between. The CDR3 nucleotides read TGTGCCAGCAGCTTAGATTTTGGGTCAGCTTCTGGCTACACCTTC. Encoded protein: CASSLDFGSASGYTF.

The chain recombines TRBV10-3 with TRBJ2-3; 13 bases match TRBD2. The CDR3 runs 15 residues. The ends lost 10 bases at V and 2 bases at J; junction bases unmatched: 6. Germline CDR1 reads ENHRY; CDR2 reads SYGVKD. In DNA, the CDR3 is TGTGCCACCCGACTAGCGGGAGGCTACACAGATACGCAGTATTTT. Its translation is CATRLAGGYTDTQYF.

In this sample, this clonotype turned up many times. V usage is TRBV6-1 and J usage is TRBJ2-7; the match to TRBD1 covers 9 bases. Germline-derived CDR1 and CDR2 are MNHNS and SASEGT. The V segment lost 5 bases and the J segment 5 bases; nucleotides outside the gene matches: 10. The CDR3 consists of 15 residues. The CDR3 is CASSQTGGYGDEQYF. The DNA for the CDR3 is TGTGCCAGCAGTCAAACAGGGGGCTATGGGGACGAGCAGTACTTC.

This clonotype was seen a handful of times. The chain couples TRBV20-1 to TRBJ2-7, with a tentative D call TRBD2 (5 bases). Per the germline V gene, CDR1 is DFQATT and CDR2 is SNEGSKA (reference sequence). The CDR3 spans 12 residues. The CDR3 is CSARDEGGPQDV. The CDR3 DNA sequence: TGCAGTGCTAGAGATGAGGGTGGGCCCCAGGACGTC.

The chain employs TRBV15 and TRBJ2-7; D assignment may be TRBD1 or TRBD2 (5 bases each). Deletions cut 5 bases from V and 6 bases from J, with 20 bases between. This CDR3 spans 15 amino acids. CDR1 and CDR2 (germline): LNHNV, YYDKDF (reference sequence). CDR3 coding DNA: TGTGCCACCAGCTCCCCCGAGACGGGACGGTTCGAGCAGTACTTC. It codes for CATSSPETGRFEQYF.

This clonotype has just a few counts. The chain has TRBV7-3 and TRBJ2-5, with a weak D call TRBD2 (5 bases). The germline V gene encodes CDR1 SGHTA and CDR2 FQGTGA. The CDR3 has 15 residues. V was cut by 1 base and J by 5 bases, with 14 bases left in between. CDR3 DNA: TGTGCCAGCAGCTTAATGGGTACTAGTTCGGAGACCCAGTACTTC. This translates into CASSLMGTSSETQYF.

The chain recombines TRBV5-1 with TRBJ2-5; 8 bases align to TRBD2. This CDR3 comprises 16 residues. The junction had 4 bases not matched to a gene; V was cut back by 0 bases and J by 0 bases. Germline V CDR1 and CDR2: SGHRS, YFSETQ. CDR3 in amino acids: CASSLVTSGYQETQYF. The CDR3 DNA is TGCGCCAGCAGCTTGGTTACTAGCGGTTACCAAGAGACCCAGTACTTC. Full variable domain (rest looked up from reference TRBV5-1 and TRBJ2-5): KAGVTQTPRYLIKTRGQQVTLSCSPISGHRSVSWYQQTPGQGLQFLFEYFSETQRNKGNFPGRFSGRQFSNSRSEMNVSTLELGDSALYLCASSLVTSGYQETQYFGPGTRLLVL.

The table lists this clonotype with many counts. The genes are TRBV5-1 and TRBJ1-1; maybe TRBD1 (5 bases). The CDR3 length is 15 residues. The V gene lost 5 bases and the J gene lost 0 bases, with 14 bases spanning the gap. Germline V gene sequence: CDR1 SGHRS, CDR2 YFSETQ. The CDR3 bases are TGCGCCAGCAGAATTGCAGGGTCCATGAACACTGAAGCTTTCTTT. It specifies CASRIAGSMNTEAFF.

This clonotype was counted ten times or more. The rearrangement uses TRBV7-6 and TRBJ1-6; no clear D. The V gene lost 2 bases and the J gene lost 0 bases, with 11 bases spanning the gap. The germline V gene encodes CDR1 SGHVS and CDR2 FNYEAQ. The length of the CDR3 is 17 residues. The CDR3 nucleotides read TGTGCCAGCAGCTTACTGGGTCCCAGCTCCTATAATTCACCCCTCCACTTT. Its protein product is CASSLLGPSSYNSPLHF.

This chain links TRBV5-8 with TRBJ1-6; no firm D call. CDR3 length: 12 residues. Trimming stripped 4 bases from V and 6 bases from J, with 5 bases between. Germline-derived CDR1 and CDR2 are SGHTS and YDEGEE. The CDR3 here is CASSGPNSPLHF. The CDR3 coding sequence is TGTGCCAGCAGCGGTCCTAATTCACCCCTCCACTTT.

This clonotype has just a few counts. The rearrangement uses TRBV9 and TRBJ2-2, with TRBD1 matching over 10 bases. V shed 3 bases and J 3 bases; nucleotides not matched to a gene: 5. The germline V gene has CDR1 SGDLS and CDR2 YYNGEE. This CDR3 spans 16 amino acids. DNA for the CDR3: TGTGCCAGCAGCGCCTGGACAGGGGGAGACACCGGGGAGCTGTTTTTT. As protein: CASSAWTGGDTGELFF.

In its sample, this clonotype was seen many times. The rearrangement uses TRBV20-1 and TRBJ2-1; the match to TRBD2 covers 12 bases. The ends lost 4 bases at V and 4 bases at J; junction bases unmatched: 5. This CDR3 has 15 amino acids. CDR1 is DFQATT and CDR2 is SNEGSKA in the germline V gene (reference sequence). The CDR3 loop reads CSANPGTSGYNEQFF. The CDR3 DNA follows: TGCAGTGCTAACCCCGGGACTAGCGGGTACAATGAGCAGTTCTTC.

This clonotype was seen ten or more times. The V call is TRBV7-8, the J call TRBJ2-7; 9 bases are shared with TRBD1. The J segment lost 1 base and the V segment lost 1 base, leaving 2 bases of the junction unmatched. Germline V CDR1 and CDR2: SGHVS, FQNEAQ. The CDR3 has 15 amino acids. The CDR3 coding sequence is TGTGCCAGCAGCTTAGGGACAGGGGAGTCCTACGAGCAGTACGTC. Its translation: CASSLGTGESYEQYV.

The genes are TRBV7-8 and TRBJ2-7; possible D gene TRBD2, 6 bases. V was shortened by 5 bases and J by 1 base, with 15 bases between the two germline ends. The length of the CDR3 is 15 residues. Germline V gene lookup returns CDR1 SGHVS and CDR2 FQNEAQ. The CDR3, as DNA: TGTGCCAGCAGCGTAGGAGGGGCCTTTTCCTACGAGCAGTACGTC. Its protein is CASSVGGAFSYEQYV.

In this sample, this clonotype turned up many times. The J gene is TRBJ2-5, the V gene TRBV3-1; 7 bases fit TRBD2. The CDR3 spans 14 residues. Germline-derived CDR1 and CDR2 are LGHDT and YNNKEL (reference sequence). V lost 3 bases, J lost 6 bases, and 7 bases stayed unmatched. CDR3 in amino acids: CASSHGTGGKTQYF. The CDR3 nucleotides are TGTGCCAGCAGCCACGGGACGGGGGGTAAGACCCAGTACTTC.

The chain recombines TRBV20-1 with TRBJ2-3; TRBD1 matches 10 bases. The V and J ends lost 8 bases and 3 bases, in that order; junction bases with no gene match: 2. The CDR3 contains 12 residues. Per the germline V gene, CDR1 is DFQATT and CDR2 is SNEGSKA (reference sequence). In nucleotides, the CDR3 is TGCAGTTCGGGACAGGGGACAGATACGCAGTATTTT. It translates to CSSGQGTDTQYF.

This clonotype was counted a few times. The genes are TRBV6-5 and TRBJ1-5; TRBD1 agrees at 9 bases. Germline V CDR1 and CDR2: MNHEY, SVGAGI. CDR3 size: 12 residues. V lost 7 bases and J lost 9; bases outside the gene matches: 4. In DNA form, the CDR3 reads TGTGCCAGCAAGACAGGGGGGGGGCCCCAGCATTTT. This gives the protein CASKTGGGPQHF.

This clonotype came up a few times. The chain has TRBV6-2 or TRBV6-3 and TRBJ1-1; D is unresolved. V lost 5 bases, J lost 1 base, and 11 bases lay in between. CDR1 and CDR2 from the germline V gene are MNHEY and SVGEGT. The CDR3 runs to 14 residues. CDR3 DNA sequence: TGTGCCAGCAGTCCCCCGGGAGGGAACACTGAAGCTTTCTTT. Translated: CASSPPGGNTEAFF.

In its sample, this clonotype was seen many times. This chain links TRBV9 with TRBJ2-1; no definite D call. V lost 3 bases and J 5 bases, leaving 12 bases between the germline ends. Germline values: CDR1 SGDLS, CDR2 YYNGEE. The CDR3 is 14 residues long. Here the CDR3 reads CASSEDTYNNEQFF. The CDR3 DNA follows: TGTGCCAGCAGCGAAGACACTTACAACAATGAGCAGTTCTTC.

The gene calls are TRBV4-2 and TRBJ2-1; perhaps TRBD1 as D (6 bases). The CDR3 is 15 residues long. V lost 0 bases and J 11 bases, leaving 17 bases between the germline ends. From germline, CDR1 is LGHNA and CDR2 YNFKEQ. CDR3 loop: CASSQEGGSRGKQFF. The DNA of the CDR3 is TGTGCCAGCAGCCAAGAAGGGGGTTCAAGGGGGAAGCAGTTCTTC.

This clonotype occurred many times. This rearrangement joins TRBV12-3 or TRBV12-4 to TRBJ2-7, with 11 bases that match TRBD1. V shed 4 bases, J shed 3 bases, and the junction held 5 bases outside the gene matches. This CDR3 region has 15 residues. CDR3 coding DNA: TGTGCCAGCAGTTCCGGGACAGGGGGGAACTACGAGCAGTACTTC. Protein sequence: CASSSGTGGNYEQYF.

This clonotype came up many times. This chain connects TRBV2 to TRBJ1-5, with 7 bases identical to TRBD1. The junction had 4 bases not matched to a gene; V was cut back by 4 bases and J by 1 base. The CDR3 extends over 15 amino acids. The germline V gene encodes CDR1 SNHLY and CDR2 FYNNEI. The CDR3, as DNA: TGTGCCAGCAGTGGACAGGGTAACAGCAATCAGCCCCAGCATTTT. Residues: CASSGQGNSNQPQHF.